This entry lists 10 T cell receptor beta chains sequenced from one sample in a study of identical twins. TCRdb re-called the 5' RACE reads through MiXCR, storing one row per CDR3 protein. The sample yields 700,000 to 950,000 distinct CDR3 sequences, roughly an eighth seen once. The sample was also linked to a second study, of yellow fever vaccine responses in identical twins.

The specimen sequenced was PBMCs. The receptors were gathered from a woman between 18 and 29 years old in good health.

The rearrangement uses TRBV6-1 and TRBJ2-3; 12 bases match TRBD1. The CDR3 has 16 residues. V lost 7 bases, J lost 4 bases, and 9 bases stayed unmatched. CDR1 and CDR2 (germline): MNHNS, SASEGT. The CDR3 reads CASTRGQGARADTQYF. CDR3 DNA sequence: TGTGCCAGCACCAGGGGACAGGGGGCGCGTGCAGATACGCAGTATTTT.

This clonotype was seen a handful of times. V and J are TRBV20-1 and TRBJ2-5, with 8 nucleotides matching TRBD2. CDR3 size: 17 residues. Germline lookup yields CDR1 DFQATT and CDR2 SNEGSKA (reference sequence). V shed 3 bases and J 2 bases; nucleotides not matched to a gene: 14. CDR3 loop: CSARGNGRTSLQETQYF. The CDR3 DNA reads as TGCAGTGCTAGGGGTAACGGCAGGACTAGCCTACAAGAGACCCAGTACTTC.

The chain carries TRBV7-3 and TRBJ2-1, with 11 nucleotides matching TRBD2. The CDR3 loop spans 15 amino acids. Germline CDR1 SGHTA, CDR2 FQGTGA. V was clipped by 5 bases and J by 8 bases; unmatched bases: 8. The chain's CDR3 is CASSITSGSQYEQFF. Here the CDR3 DNA reads TGTGCCAGCAGCATCACTAGCGGGAGTCAGTATGAGCAGTTCTTC.

This clonotype was counted a few times. The chain combines TRBV15 with TRBJ1-1; no clear D gene. This CDR3 is built from 15 residues. V gave up 0 bases and J gave up 2 bases, with 10 bases separating them. Germline V gene lookup returns CDR1 LNHNV and CDR2 YYDKDF (reference sequence). The CDR3 loop reads CATSRDLLLNTEAFF. Here the CDR3 DNA reads TGTGCCACCAGCAGAGATCTGTTACTCAACACTGAAGCTTTCTTT.

The chain has TRBV5-6 and TRBJ2-1; 11 bases match TRBD2. Germline V gene sequence: CDR1 SGHDT, CDR2 YYEEEE. V lost 3 bases and J lost 4; bases outside the gene matches: 9. CDR3 length: 17 residues. CDR3 nucleotide sequence: TGTGCCAGCAGCTATCGTGGTAGCGGGGGGGCGTACAATGAGCAGTTCTTC. The encoded protein is CASSYRGSGGAYNEQFF. The full variable domain, in which reference TRBV5-6 and TRBJ2-1 provide the parts outside the CDR3, is DAGVTQSPTHLIKTRGQQVTLRCSPKSGHDTVSWYQQALGQGPQFIFQYYEEEERQRGNFPDRFSGHQFPNYSSELNVNALLLGDSALYLCASSYRGSGGAYNEQFFGPGTRLTVL.

The sample holds a few counts of this clonotype. The germline gene is not matched at one end of the junction; a read error may be the cause. The chain carries TRBV5-1 and TRBJ2-3, with unresolved D. From germline, CDR1 is SGHRS and CDR2 YFSETQ. The CDR3 is 16 residues long. The CDR3 loop is CASRLDGTTSTDTQYF. CDR3 DNA: TGCGCCAGCAGATTGGACGGAACTACTAGCACAGATACGCAGTATTTT.

The chain uses TRBV10-2 and TRBJ2-7; 10 nucleotides line up with TRBD2. With V trimmed by 10 bases and J by 0 bases, 9 bases remained unmatched. Germline CDR1 is WSHSY and CDR2 is SAAADI. The CDR3 extends over 15 amino acids. The CDR3 is CATSPGLANSYEQYV. Written as DNA, the CDR3 is TGCGCCACCTCCCCGGGACTAGCGAACTCCTACGAGCAGTACGTC.

This clonotype was seen a handful of times. The genes are TRBV5-4 and TRBJ2-1; tentatively, D is TRBD2 (5 bases). Germline V CDR1 and CDR2: SGHNT, YYREEE (reference sequence). Deletions cut 4 bases from V and 2 bases from J, with 13 bases between. CDR3 length: 15 residues. Written as DNA, the CDR3 is TGTGCCAGCAGCCCCTTTAGCGAGGCCTACAATGAGCAGTTCTTC. It encodes CASSPFSEAYNEQFF. Full variable domain (rest looked up from reference TRBV5-4 and TRBJ2-1): ETGVTQSPTHLIKTRGQQVTLRCSSQSGHNTVSWYQQALGQGPQFIFQYYREEENGRGNFPPRFSGLQFPNYSSELNVNALELDDSALYLCASSPFSEAYNEQFFGPGTRLTVL.

The chain links TRBV10-3 to TRBJ2-7; 14 nucleotides agree with TRBD2. The CDR3 runs 16 residues. V shed 1 base and J 6 bases; nucleotides not matched to a gene: 5. Germline V lookup: CDR1 ENHRY, CDR2 SYGVKD. In DNA, the CDR3 is TGTGCCATCAGTGAGTGGGGGACTAGCGGGAGTGGCGAGCAGTACTTC. It is translated as CAISEWGTSGSGEQYF.

This clonotype appeared a few times. The chain couples TRBV2 to TRBJ2-7; TRBD1 aligns across 8 bases. This CDR3 comprises 12 residues. CDR1 SNHLY and CDR2 FYNNEI come from the germline V gene. J gave up 3 bases and V 6 bases, and 1 base lay outside the gene matches. The CDR3 DNA follows: TGTGCCAGCAGACAGGGGGTCTACGAGCAGTACTTC. Translating gives CASRQGVYEQYF.